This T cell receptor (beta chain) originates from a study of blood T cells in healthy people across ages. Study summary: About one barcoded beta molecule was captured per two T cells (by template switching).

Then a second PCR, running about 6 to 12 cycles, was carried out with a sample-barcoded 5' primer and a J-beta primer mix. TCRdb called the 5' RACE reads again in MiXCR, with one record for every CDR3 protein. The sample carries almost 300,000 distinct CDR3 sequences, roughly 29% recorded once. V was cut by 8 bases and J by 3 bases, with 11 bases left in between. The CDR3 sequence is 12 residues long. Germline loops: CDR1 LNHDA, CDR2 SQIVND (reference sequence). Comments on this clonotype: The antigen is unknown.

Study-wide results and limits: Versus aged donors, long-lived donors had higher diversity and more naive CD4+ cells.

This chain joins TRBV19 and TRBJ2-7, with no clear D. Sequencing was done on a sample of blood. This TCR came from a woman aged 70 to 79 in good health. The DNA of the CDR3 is TGTGCCAGTGGGCAGGTGGGCTACGAGCAGTACTTC. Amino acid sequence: CASGQVGYEQYF.